This TCR beta chain was captured by sequencing in a study of OX40 agonist ivuxolimab in advanced cancers. Turning to the study itself: Eligibility rules accepted prior anti-PD-1, anti-PD-L1 or anti-CTLA-4 therapy, and roughly 40% had some.

Profiling relied on immunoSEQ multiplex PCR, and the TCRdb table lists in-frame clones only, not all of them. This table holds some 73,000 clones, 75% to 90% found once. The study, taken as a whole, reports: Normalized T-cell clonal expansion was also low in a subset of nonresponders. On average, a greater number of expanded clones characterised CD8+ T cells relative to CD4+.

The CDR3 runs 16 residues. With 5 bases removed from V and 9 bases from J, the gap between germline ends came to 23 bases. In germline, CDR1 is SGHTA, CDR2 FQGTGA. Of note for this clone: Its target is unknown.

The sequence was obtained from an adult with an advanced solid tumor such as melanoma, head and neck, liver or kidney cancer. Sequencing used CD4+ or CD8+ T cells sorted from blood, obtained in a trial of the OX40 agonist ivuxolimab. V and J are TRBV7-3 and TRBJ2-1; tentative D call: TRBD2 (5 bases). The CDR3 DNA follows: TGTGCCAGCAGCCCCCGGGGAGCCTCCATCCTTGGTGAGCAGTTCTTC. Its translation: CASSPRGASILGEQFF.